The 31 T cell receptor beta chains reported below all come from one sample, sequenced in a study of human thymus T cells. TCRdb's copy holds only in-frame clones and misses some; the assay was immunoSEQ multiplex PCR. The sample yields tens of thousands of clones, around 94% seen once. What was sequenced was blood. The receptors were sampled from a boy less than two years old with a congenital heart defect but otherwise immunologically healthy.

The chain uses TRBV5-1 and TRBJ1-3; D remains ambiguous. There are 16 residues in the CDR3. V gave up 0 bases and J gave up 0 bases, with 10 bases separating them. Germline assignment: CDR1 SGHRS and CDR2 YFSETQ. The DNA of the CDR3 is TGCGCCAGCAGCTTGGAGGCGTATTCCTCTGGAAACACCATATATTTT. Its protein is CASSLEAYSSGNTIYF.

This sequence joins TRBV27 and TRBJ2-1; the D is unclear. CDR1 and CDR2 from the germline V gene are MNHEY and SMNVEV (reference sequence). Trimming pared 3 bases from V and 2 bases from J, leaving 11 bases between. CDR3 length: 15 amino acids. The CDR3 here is CASSFWVLPYNEQFF. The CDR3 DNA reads TGTGCCAGCAGTTTCTGGGTTCTCCCCTACAATGAGCAGTTCTTC.

CDR3 in DNA: TGCGCCAGCAGCCAGGTCGCACAGCCCCCCTACGAGCAGTACTTC. Its translation is CASSQVAQPPYEQYF. The chain has TRBV4-3 and TRBJ2-7; no reliable D call. Germline V gives CDR1 LGHNA, CDR2 YSLEER. CDR3 length: 15 amino acids. Trimming stripped 3 bases from V and 2 bases from J, with 14 bases between.

This chain's CDR3 is CASSFRVAGGRYTGELFF. CDR3 in DNA: TGTGCCAGCAGCTTCCGGGTAGCGGGGGGTCGTTACACCGGGGAGCTGTTTTTT. The chain employs TRBV7-2 and TRBJ2-2; 10 bases map to TRBD2. After removal of 3 bases from V and 3 bases from J, the junction contained 10 bases not matched to a gene. Germline CDR1 SGHTA, CDR2 FQGNSA. This CDR3 contains 18 residues.

The CDR3 DNA sequence: TGTGCCAGTAGTATAGATCTCCGGGGCTACGAGCAGTACTTC. It codes for CASSIDLRGYEQYF. The genes are TRBV19 and TRBJ2-7; TRBD2 might be the D (5 bases). The CDR3 is 14 amino acids. V was cut by 0 bases and J by 3 bases, with 9 bases left in between. The V gene's germline CDR1 is LNHDA and CDR2 SQIVND (reference sequence).

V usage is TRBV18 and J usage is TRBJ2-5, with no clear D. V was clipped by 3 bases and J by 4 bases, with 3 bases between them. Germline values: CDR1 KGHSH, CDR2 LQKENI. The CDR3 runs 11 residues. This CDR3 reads CASSPGETQYF. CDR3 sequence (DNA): TGTGCCAGCTCACCGGGAGAGACCCAGTACTTC.

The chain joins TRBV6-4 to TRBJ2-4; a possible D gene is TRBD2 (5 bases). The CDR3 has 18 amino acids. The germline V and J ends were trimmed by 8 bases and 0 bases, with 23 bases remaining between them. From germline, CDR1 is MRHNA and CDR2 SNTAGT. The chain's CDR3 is CASGYPDLIDIAKNIQYF. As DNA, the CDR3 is TGTGCCAGCGGCTACCCGGACTTGATTGATATAGCCAAAAACATTCAGTACTTC.

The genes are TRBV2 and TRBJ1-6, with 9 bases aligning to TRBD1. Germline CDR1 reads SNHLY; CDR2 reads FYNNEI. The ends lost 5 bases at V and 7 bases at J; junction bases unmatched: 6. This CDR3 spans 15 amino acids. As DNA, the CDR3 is TGTGCCAGCAGTCGACAGGGGGTGAGAAATTCACCCCTCCACTTT. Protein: CASSRQGVRNSPLHF.

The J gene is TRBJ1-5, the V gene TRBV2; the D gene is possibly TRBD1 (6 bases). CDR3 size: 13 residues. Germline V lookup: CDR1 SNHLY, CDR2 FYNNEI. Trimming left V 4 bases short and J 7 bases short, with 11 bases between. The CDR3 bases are TGTGCCAGCAGTGGGGACAAGGGACAGCCCCAGCATTTT. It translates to CASSGDKGQPQHF.

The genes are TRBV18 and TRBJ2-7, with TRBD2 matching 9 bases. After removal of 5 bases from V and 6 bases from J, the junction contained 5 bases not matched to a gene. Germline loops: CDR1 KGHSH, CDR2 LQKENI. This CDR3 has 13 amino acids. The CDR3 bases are TGTGCCAGCTCAACGGGACTAGCTAGCGAGCAGTACTTC. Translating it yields CASSTGLASEQYF.

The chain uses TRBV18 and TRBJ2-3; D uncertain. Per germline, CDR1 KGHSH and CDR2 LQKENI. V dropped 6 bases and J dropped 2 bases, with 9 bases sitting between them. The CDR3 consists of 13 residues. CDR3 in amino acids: CASSPSLTDTQYF. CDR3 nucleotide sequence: TGTGCCAGCTCCCCTTCTCTCACAGATACGCAGTATTTT.

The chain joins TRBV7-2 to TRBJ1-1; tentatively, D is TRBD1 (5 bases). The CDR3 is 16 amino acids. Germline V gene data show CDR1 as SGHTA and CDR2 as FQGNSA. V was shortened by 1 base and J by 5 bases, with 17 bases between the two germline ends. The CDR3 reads CASSLVSVRGGTEAFF. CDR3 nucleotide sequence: TGTGCCAGCAGCTTAGTGAGTGTTCGGGGGGGGACTGAAGCTTTCTTT. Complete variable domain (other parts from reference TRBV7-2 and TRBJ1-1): GAGVSQSPSNKVTEKGKDVELRCDPISGHTALYWYRQSLGQGLEFLIYFQGNSAPDKSGLPSDRFSAERTGGSVSTLTIQRTQQEDSAVYLCASSLVSVRGGTEAFFGQGTRLTVV.

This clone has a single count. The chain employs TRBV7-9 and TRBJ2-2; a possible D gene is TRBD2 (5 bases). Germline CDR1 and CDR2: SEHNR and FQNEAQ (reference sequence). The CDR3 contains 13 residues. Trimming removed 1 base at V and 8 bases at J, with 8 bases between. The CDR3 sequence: CASSLGVAGELFF. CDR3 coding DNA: TGTGCCAGCAGCTTAGGTGTAGCGGGGGAGCTGTTTTTT.

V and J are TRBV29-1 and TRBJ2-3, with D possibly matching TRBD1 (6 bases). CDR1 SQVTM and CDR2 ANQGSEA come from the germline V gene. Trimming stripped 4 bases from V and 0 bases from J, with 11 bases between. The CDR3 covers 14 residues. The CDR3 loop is CSVVRGLSTDTQYF. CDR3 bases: TGCAGCGTTGTTAGGGGGTTGAGCACAGATACGCAGTATTTT.

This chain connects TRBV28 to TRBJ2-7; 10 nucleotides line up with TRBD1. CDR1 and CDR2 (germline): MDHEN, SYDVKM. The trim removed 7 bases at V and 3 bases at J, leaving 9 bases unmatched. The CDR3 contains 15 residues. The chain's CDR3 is CASTLRGTGVYEQYF. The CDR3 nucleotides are TGTGCCAGCACTTTGAGGGGGACAGGGGTCTACGAGCAGTACTTC.

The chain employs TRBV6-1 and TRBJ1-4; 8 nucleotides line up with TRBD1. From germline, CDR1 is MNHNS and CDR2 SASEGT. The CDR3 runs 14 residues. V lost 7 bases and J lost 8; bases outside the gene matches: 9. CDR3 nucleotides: TGTGCCAGCACGCCACAGGGGGGAAAAGAAAAACTGTTTTTT. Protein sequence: CASTPQGGKEKLFF.

The CDR3 nucleotides read TGCGCCAGCAGCCTGAGGGGTAGGGGGACAGATACGCAGTATTTT. Its translation is CASSLRGRGTDTQYF. V usage is TRBV4-3 and J usage is TRBJ2-3; a possible D gene is TRBD1 (6 bases). Trimming removed 4 bases from V and 3 bases from J, with 14 bases in between. Germline CDR1 is LGHNA and CDR2 is YSLEER. The CDR3 runs to 15 residues.

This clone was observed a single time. CDR3 in amino acids: CASSEGAGELFF. CDR3 DNA sequence: TGTGCCAGCAGTGAGGGGGCCGGGGAGCTGTTTTTT. The J gene is TRBJ2-2, the V gene TRBV2; D is tentatively TRBD1 or TRBD2 (5 bases each). Per germline, CDR1 SNHLY and CDR2 FYNNEI. CDR3 size: 12 residues. V was cut by 3 bases and J by 6 bases, with 5 bases left in between.

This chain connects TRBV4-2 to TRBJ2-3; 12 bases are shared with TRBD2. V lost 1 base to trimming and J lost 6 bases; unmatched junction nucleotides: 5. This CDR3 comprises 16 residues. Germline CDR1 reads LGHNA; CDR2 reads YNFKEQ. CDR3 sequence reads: CASSQGPSGGGDTQYF. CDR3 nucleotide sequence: TGTGCCAGCAGCCAAGGACCTAGCGGGGGGGGTGATACGCAGTATTTT.

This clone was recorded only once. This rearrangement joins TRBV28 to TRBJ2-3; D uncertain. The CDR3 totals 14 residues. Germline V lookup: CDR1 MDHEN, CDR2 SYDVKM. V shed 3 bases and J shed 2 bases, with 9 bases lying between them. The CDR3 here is CASSLGGLTDTQYF. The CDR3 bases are TGTGCCAGCAGTTTGGGTGGCCTCACAGATACGCAGTATTTT.

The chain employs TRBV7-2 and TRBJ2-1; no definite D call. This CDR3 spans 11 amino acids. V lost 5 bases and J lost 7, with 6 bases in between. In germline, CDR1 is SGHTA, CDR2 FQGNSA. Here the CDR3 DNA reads TGTGCCAGCAGCCCCGTGAATGAGCAGTTCTTC. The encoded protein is CASSPVNEQFF.

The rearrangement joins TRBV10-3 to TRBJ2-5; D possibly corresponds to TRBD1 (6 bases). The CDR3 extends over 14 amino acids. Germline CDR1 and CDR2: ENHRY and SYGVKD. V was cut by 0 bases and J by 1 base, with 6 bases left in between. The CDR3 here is CAISESGAQETQYF. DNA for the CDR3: TGTGCCATCAGTGAGTCGGGGGCCCAAGAGACCCAGTACTTC.

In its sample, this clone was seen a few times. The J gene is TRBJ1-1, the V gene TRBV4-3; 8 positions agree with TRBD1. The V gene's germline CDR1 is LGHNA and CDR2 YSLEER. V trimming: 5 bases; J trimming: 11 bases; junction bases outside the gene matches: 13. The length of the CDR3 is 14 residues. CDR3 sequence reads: CASSAITGGGEAFF. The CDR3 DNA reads TGCGCCAGCAGCGCCATCACAGGGGGAGGAGAGGCTTTCTTT.

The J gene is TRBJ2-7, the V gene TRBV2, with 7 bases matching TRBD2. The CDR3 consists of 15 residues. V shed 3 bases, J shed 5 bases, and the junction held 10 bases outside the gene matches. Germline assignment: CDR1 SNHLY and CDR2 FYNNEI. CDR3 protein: CASSDRGTNIHEQYF. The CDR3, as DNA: TGTGCCAGCAGTGATCGGGGGACTAACATCCACGAGCAGTACTTC.

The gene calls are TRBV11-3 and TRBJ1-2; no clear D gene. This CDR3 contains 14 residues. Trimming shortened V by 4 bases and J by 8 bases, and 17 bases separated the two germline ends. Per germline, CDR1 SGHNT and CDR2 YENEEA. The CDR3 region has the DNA TGTGCCAGCAGCTACTCCTCATCCACTAGGGGCTACACCTTC. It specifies CASSYSSSTRGYTF.

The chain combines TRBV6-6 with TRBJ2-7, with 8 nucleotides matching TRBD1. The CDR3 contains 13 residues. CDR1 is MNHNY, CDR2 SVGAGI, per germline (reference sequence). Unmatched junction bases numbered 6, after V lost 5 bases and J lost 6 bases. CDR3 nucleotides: TGTGCCAGCAGTGTGGACAGGGAAGTCGAGCAGTACTTC. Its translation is CASSVDREVEQYF.

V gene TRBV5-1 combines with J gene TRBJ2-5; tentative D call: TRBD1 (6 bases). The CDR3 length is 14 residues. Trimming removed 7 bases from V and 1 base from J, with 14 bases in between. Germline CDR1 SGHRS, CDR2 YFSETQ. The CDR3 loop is CASFDGTFQETQYF. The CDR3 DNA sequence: TGCGCCAGCTTCGACGGGACATTCCAAGAGACCCAGTACTTC. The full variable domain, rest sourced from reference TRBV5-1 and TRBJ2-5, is KAGVTQTPRYLIKTRGQQVTLSCSPISGHRSVSWYQQTPGQGLQFLFEYFSETQRNKGNFPGRFSGRQFSNSRSEMNVSTLELGDSALYLCASFDGTFQETQYFGPGTRLLVL.

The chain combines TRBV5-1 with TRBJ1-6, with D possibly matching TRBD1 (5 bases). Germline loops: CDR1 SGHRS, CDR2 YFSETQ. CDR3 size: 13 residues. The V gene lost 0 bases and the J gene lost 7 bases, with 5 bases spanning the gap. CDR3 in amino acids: CASSLGGNSPLHF. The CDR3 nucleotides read TGCGCCAGCAGCTTGGGGGGGAATTCACCCCTCCACTTT.

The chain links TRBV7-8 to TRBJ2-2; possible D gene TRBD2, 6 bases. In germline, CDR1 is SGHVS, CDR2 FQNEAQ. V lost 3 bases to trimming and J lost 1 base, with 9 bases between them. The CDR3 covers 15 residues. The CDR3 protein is CASSFSGGNTGELFF. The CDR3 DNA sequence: TGTGCCAGCAGCTTTTCCGGGGGGAACACCGGGGAGCTGTTTTTT.

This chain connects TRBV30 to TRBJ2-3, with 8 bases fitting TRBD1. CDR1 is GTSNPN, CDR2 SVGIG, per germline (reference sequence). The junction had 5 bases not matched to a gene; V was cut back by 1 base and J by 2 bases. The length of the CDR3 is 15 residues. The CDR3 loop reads CAWSDRGTYTDTQYF. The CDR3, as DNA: TGTGCCTGGAGTGACAGGGGGACTTACACAGATACGCAGTATTTT.

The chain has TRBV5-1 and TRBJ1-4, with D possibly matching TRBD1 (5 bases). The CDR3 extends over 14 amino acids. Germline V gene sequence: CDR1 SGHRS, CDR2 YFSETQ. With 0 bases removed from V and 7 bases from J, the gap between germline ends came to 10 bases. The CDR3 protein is CASSLEGRGEKLFF. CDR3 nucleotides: TGCGCCAGCAGCTTGGAGGGGCGAGGTGAAAAACTGTTTTTT.